Listed here are 20 T cell receptor beta chains from one sample, sequenced in a study of monozygotic twins with inflammatory bowel disease. For each CDR3 protein, TCRdb gives one entry from its re-call of the 5' RACE reads, without DNA. The table lists approximately 150,000 distinct CDR3 sequences. The sequencing sample was made of blood. The receptors originated from a human donor with ulcerative colitis or Crohn's disease, or a healthy co-twin of an affected twin (not recorded which).

The genes are TRBV12-3 or TRBV12-4 and TRBJ2-7. The CDR3 is 12 residues long. CDR3 residues: CASSLGMSEQYF.

The CDR3 sequence is CASSYLTVGSPQHF. The chain links TRBV12-3 or TRBV12-4 to TRBJ1-5. The CDR3 is 14 amino acids.

The chain uses TRBV5-1 and TRBJ2-2; with no DNA, the TCRdb D assignment of TRBD1 cannot be verified. The CDR3 extends over 15 amino acids. CDR1 and CDR2 (germline): SGHRS, YFSETQ. The CDR3 loop reads CASSAQGVVPGELFF.

The chain couples TRBV3-1 to TRBJ2-1; no DNA is available, so the TRBD1 call from TCRdb remains unchecked. The CDR3 consists of 15 residues. Germline V gives CDR1 LGHDT, CDR2 YNNKEL (reference sequence). The CDR3 here is CASSRIDNRGTEQFF.

J is TRBJ1-6 and V is TRBV7-9; the D gene TCRdb calls, TRBD1, cannot be checked with no DNA. CDR1 is SEHNR, CDR2 FQNEAQ, per germline (reference sequence). This CDR3 is 15 amino acids long. This CDR3 reads CASSTATGVVSPLHF.

The J gene is TRBJ2-1, the V gene TRBV14; TCRdb gives TRBD1 as the D gene, but with no DNA this cannot be confirmed. This CDR3 is 16 amino acids long. Germline V lookup: CDR1 SGHDN, CDR2 FVKESK. This CDR3 reads CASSQTGGNSYNEQFF.

The chain combines TRBV28 with TRBJ2-7; TCRdb gives TRBD2 as the D gene, but with no DNA this cannot be confirmed. The CDR3 extends over 14 amino acids. Germline V lookup: CDR1 MDHEN, CDR2 SYDVKM. The CDR3 loop is CASILRREWGEQYF.

The rearrangement joins TRBV2 to TRBJ2-3; no DNA is available, so the TRBD1 call from TCRdb remains unchecked. The CDR3 sequence is 13 residues long. Germline CDR1 reads SNHLY; CDR2 reads FYNNEI. The CDR3: CAIRGLGTDTQYF.

The rearrangement joins TRBV6-9 to TRBJ2-7; TCRdb's assignment of TRBD2 cannot be checked, as there is no DNA. Germline V CDR1 and CDR2: MNHGY, SVAAGI. This CDR3 comprises 15 residues. CDR3 amino acids: CASSYSSAQTYEQYF.

The gene calls are TRBV28 and TRBJ2-3; TCRdb proposes TRBD2, but this gene call is untestable without DNA. Germline-derived CDR1 and CDR2 are MDHEN and SYDVKM. CDR3 length: 15 amino acids. CDR3 loop: CASSLERGSTDTQYF.

V is TRBV20-1 and J is TRBJ1-5; TCRdb returns TRBD1, unconfirmable since there is no DNA. The CDR3 loop spans 13 amino acids. In germline, CDR1 is DFQATT, CDR2 SNEGSKA (reference sequence). CDR3 sequence reads: CSAAGHSNQPQHF.

The chain is built from TRBV20-1 and TRBJ1-2; with no DNA, the TCRdb D assignment of TRBD1 cannot be verified. The CDR3 contains 18 residues. The germline CDR1 and CDR2 sequences are DFQATT and SNEGSKA (reference sequence). The CDR3 sequence is CSASGQGADLSYNYGYTF.

The chain's CDR3 is CASSLGGPRQETQYF. The rearrangement links TRBV5-1 to TRBJ2-5; checking the TCRdb D call of TRBD1 is not possible without DNA. The CDR3 extends over 15 amino acids. CDR1 and CDR2 from the germline V gene are SGHRS and YFSETQ.

The gene calls are TRBV5-1 and TRBJ2-1; TCRdb returns TRBD1, unconfirmable since there is no DNA. The CDR3 spans 15 residues. Germline CDR1 and CDR2: SGHRS and YFSETQ. The CDR3 spells CASSQTSAQGDEQFF.

The chain is built from TRBV29-1 and TRBJ2-3; TCRdb names TRBD2, which stays unverified in the absence of DNA. The CDR3 runs 14 residues. Per germline, CDR1 SQVTM and CDR2 ANQGSEA. The CDR3 protein is CSVELAGGGDTQYF.

The chain employs TRBV9 and TRBJ2-1. The CDR3 extends over 16 amino acids. Germline V CDR1 and CDR2: SGDLS, YYNGEE. CDR3 loop: CASSVGLSSYYNEQFF.

The chain uses TRBV19 and TRBJ2-1. The CDR3 spans 17 residues. Per germline, CDR1 LNHDA and CDR2 SQIVND (reference sequence). CDR3 amino acids: CASSLFVGEDYNNEQFF.

The chain recombines TRBV5-1 with TRBJ2-7; TCRdb names TRBD2, which stays unverified in the absence of DNA. Germline V CDR1 and CDR2: SGHRS, YFSETQ. This CDR3 is 15 amino acids long. CDR3 loop: CASSFWTSGVYEQYF.

The chain carries TRBV27 and TRBJ1-2; the TRBD1 assignment by TCRdb is unverifiable without DNA. The CDR3 is 14 amino acids. The germline CDR1 and CDR2 sequences are MNHEY and SMNVEV (reference sequence). CDR3 loop: CASSFGGTTYGYTF.

V gene TRBV7-2 combines with J gene TRBJ2-7. Germline V gives CDR1 SGHTA, CDR2 FQGNSA. The CDR3 loop spans 12 amino acids. This CDR3 reads CASRGRSDEQYF.